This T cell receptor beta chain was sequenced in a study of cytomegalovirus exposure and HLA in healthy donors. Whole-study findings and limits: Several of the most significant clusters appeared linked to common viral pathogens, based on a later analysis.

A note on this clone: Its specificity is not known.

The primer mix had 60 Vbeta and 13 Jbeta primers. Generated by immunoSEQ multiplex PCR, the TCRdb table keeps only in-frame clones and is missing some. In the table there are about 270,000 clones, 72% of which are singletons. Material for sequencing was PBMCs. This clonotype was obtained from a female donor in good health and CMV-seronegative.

The CDR3 DNA reads TGTGCCAGCAGCTTAGATCTGACGACAGGGGGCACAGATACGCAGTATTTT. Its translation is CASSLDLTTGGTDTQYF. J is TRBJ2-3 and V is TRBV11-2; TRBD1 agrees at 8 bases. There are 17 residues in the CDR3. Germline V gives CDR1 SGHAT, CDR2 FQNNGV. The J segment lost 1 base and the V segment lost 0 bases, leaving 6 bases of the junction unmatched.